This T cell receptor beta chain was profiled in a study of beta chain features in type 1 diabetes. Every single donor gave one heparinised blood draw, and these averaged roughly 0.11 L. A sort by CD45RO/CCR7/CD25/CD127/CD95/CD27 yielded CD4+ naive, central memory, regulatory and stem cell-like memory cells. Populations obtained by sorting all exceeded 98% purity. A word on this clone: Its antigen remains unidentified.

TCRB transcripts that were expressed got sequenced, as all of the isolated RNA had been reverse transcribed. An average near 3.57 million reads came from naive, central memory and regulatory T cell samples. TCRdb keeps only in-frame clones here, not all; method: immunoSEQ multiplex PCR. The table lists approximately 160,000 clones, roughly 60% of them singletons. Regarding the study as a whole: Shorter TCRB CDR3s, moderately but significantly so, marked every one of the four CD4+ subsets in Type 1 diabetes patients.

The CDR3 consists of 14 residues. In germline, CDR1 is SGDLS, CDR2 YYNGEE. V lost 2 bases and J 3 bases, leaving 8 bases between the germline ends. The sample consisted of naive CD4+ T cells from blood. The TCR originated in a man aged 30 to 45 with type 1 diabetes. The V call is TRBV9, the J call TRBJ1-4; D gene ambiguous. CDR3 bases: TGTGCCAGCAGCGTCAGCGATTCTAATGAAAAACTGTTTTTT. It translates to CASSVSDSNEKLFF.